The subject of this entry is one TCR beta chain. In its sample, this clone was seen many times. What antigen it recognizes has not been identified. No base-level quality is on record; no much larger clone is a single base apart. This specimen comes from a study of T cells after posttransplantation cyclophosphamide (dated by TCRdb to between 2015 and 2016). For the study in its entirety: Using TRB sequencing, the study followed how the T cell repertoire reconstituted after myeloablative bone marrow transplantation in which posttransplantation cyclophosphamide served as GVHD prophylaxis. Samples from about 37 PTCy-treated patients and approximately 15 related bone marrow donors of those patients were subjected to antigen receptor sequencing. Blood from every one of the 34 PTCy patients who had 1-year posttransplant specimens underwent TRB sequencing. Up to about 3 additional blood samples from 2 to 5.2 years after transplant were also TRB-sequenced in 3 patients, as was pretransplant blood from 4 patients. Because TRA and TRB clonality were tightly correlated in fewer than 10 samples, subsequent TCR analyses were focused on TRB only. Public TRB sequences were checked against a database of over 3,000 sequences associated with responses to pathogens, tumor antigens, self-antigens and alloantigens.

Germline trimming amounts to 1 base on V and 6 bases on J, with 7 as the count of junction bases outside the gene matches. The CDR3 goes from the cysteine to the phenylalanine over 14 residues. Only the CDR3 DNA is retained, 42 bases long and in frame from the first base. CDR1 is given as SGHNT and CDR2 as YYREEE, both from the germline V gene (reference sequence). Summary of the overall study and its limitations: Across the roughly 48 patients, TRB clonality was highly associated with recipient CMV seropositivity and CMV reactivation, and diversity with PTCy was similar to that in the CNI/methotrexate controls. Donor-recipient similarity was low at 1-2 months but rose over the first year, and later blood repertoires were often dominated by donor CD8+ memory clones. The TRB repertoires of T cells infiltrating skin or GI tract showed only limited overlap with the TRB repertoires of T cells in blood.

Related bone marrow donors provided peripheral blood samples on the day of marrow donation. Mononuclear cells from peripheral blood and bone marrow were separated by Ficoll-Hypaque density centrifugation and then cryopreserved. Genomic DNA was used for TRB sequencing, which was performed with the immunoSEQ assay at survey resolution or with the hsTCRB kit. In the source study's methods: Initial read processing used immunoSEQ software, and repertoire analyses used the LymphoSeq R package. For each TRB dataset, clonality was calculated as 1 minus normalized Shannon entropy, and the Gini coefficient was computed as well. Phenotypes of unsorted samples were inferred by mapping TRB sequences from sorted subsets of the recipient or donor onto the same recipient's unsorted samples. TCRdb stores this immuneACCESS table with in-frame sequences only. Part of the clones is absent; in the studies checked, under half of the shortfall reflects unresolved V genes, and no reason is known for the rest. D and trimming were read from the DNA, whereas the V and J calls and clone size are those reported in that table. The sample features roughly 41,000 clones, and none is a singleton. About 6% of the sample lies in the top ten.

The rearrangement combines TRBV5-4 with TRBJ2-7; a stretch of 7 junction bases matches TRBD2. What was sequenced was PBMCs. The source is a man between 25 and 39 years old in good health and a related stem cell transplant donor. CDR3 protein: CASSLIAGDGEQYF. In nucleotides, the sequence is TGTGCCAGCAGCTTGATCGCGGGGGACGGCGAGCAGTACTTC.